This is a list of T cell receptor beta chains from one sample in a study of blood T cell repertoires in COVID-19. Data came from immunoSEQ multiplex PCR; TCRdb stores just in-frame clones and leaves some out. The sample comprises fewer than 350,000 clones, around nine tenths of which are singletons, and about 8.6% rests with the top ten. The sample was peripheral blood. These receptors came from a man in his forties with active or convalescent COVID-19. The CDR3 runs from the conserved cysteine through the conserved F or W. D genes are given only for firm matches. Clone size, where shown, is once, few, many, or a class for clones that have expanded.

>TRBV5-1|-|TRBJ2-3|-
CASSLDGTNTDTQYF
TGCGCCAGCAGCTTGGATGGGACAAACACAGATACGCAGTATTTT
>TRBV14|-|TRBJ1-1|once
CASSLYSFGHQSEAFF
TGTGCCAGCAGCCTTTATTCTTTCGGACACCAATCTGAAGCTTTCTTT
>TRBV9|TRBD1|TRBJ1-1|-
CASSEGLGTANTEAFF
TGTGCCAGCAGCGAGGGACTCGGGACAGCGAACACTGAAGCTTTCTTT
>TRBV4-1|-|TRBJ1-4|-
CASSQAVRAEKLFF
TGCGCCAGCAGCCAAGCGGTCAGGGCTGAAAAACTGTTTTTT
>TRBV3-1/TRBV3-2|-|TRBJ1-6|-
CASSQGGRPLHF
TGTGCCAGCAGCCAAGGAGGGCGACCCCTCCACTTT
>TRBV4-2|TRBD1|TRBJ2-2|-
CASTAGQGGFGELFF
TGTGCCAGCACCGCCGGACAGGGGGGGTTCGGGGAGCTGTTTTTT
>TRBV30|TRBD1|TRBJ1-5|few
CAWSPSDRAVNQPQHF
TGTGCCTGGAGTCCATCGGACAGGGCGGTCAATCAGCCCCAGCATTTT
>TRBV6-5|-|TRBJ2-7|-
CASRDGGAEREQYF
TGTGCCAGCAGGGATGGGGGGGCCGAGAGGGAGCAGTACTTC
>TRBV5-6|TRBD2|TRBJ2-1|once
CASSDSGTSGYNEQFF
TGTGCCAGCAGCGACTCCGGGACTAGCGGATACAATGAGCAGTTCTTC
>TRBV18|TRBD2|TRBJ2-7|once
CASSPPSGSGEQYF
TGTGCCAGCTCACCACCGAGCGGGAGCGGCGAGCAGTACTTC
>TRBV14|-|TRBJ1-2|-
CASSRSSGYTF
TGTGCCAGCAGCCGGAGTAGCGGCTACACCTTC
>TRBV5-1|-|TRBJ1-2|-
CASSLGVSDYGYTF
TGCGCCAGCAGCTTGGGGGTTAGCGACTATGGCTACACCTTC
>TRBV7-3|-|TRBJ1-1|-
CASSLKAGESEAFF
TGTGCCAGCAGCTTAAAGGCAGGGGAGAGTGAAGCTTTCTTT
>TRBV7-8|TRBD2|TRBJ2-1|-
CASSLGREGYYNEQFF
TGTGCCAGCAGCTTGGGGCGGGAGGGATACTACAATGAGCAGTTCTTC